This entry concerns a single TCR beta chain. Its target is not known. This CDR3 has 14 amino acids. Losses at the gene ends were 7 bases for V and 5 bases for J; bases not matched to a gene: 4. Germline V gives CDR1 MGHDK, CDR2 SYGVNS. This entry comes from a study of cytomegalovirus exposure and HLA in healthy donors. Study results and caveats: Rarity characterized most TCR sequences, yet some public TCRs appeared in many donors. Altogether, 160 or so TCR beta chains were recorded as cytomegalovirus-associated. There were a few CMV-associated chains whose specificity for CMV antigens was confirmed in vitro.

TCRdb's table, derived via immunoSEQ multiplex PCR, lists solely in-frame clones and lacks some. The sample holds 71,000 or so clones; less than 95% are singletons and the top ten take about 3.6%. The clonotype comes from a woman in her late teens or twenties in good health and CMV-seropositive. Sequencing input: PBMCs. The chain has TRBV25-1 and TRBJ2-1; 11 nucleotides align to TRBD2. CDR3 sequence reads: CASTRLAGNNEQFF. CDR3 nucleotide sequence: TGTGCCAGCACCAGACTAGCGGGAAACAATGAGCAGTTCTTC.